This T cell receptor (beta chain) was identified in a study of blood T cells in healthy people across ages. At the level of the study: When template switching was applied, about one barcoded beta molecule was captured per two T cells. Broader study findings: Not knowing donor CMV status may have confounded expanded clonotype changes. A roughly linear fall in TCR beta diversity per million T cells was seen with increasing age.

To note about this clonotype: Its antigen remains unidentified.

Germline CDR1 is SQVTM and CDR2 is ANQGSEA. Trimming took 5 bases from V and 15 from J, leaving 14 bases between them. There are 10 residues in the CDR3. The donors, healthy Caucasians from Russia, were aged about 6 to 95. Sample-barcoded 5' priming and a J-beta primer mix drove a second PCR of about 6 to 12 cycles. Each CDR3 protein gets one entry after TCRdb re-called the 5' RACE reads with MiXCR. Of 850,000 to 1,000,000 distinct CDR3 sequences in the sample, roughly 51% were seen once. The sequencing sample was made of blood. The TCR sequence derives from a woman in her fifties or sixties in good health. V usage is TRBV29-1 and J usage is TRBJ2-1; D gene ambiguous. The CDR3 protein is CSVSRPNLFF. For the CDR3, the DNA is TGCAGCGTTTCTCGACCGAACTTGTTCTTC.